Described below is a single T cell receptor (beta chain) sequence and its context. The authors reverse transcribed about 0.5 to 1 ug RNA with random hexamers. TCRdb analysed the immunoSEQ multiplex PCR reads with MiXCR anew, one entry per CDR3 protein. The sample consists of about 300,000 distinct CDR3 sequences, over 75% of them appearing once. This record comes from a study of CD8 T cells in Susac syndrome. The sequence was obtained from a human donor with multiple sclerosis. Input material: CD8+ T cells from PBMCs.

The CDR3 DNA reads as TGTGCCAGCAGCGTAGGTGGGGATGAAAAACTGTTTTTT. It yields the protein CASSVGGDEKLFF. V and J are TRBV9 and TRBJ1-4; D uncertain. The CDR3 is 13 amino acids. CDR1 is SGDLS and CDR2 is YYNGEE in the germline V gene. V was trimmed by 0 bases and J by 6 bases, leaving 6 bases between them.